The rows below give T cell receptor beta chains drawn from one sample of a study of T-cell memory formation after mild COVID-19. TCRdb passed the 5' RACE reads through MiXCR, listing each CDR3 protein once. This table has about 250,000 distinct CDR3 sequences, approximately 16% appearing once. Sequencing was performed on PBMCs or a T cell subset sorted from them (not recorded which). The source is a man aged 18 to 29 who had mild COVID-19 (a few samples of this study predate the infection). Cell type and time point are not known. Each CDR3 is given with its conserved first and last residue. Fields, in order: J gene, V gene, clone size, D gene, CDR3 DNA, CDR3 protein. A D gene is named only where the DNA matches it firmly. Clone size is given for some rows only: seen once, a few or many times, or a class if the clone is expanded.

TRBJ2-5 | TRBV20-1 | - | - | TGCAGTGCTAGAGGGGGGGCGGGCTCCCAACCCCAAGAGACCCAGTACTTC | CSARGGAGSQPQETQYF
TRBJ2-1 | TRBV18 | - | - | TGTGCCAGCTCACCCTCGGCTGAGCAGTTCTTC | CASSPSAEQFF
TRBJ2-5 | TRBV5-4 | - | - | TGTGCCAGCAGCTTGGCAGGAGCCAACGAAGAGACCCAGTACTTC | CASSLAGANEETQYF
TRBJ2-2 | TRBV12-3/TRBV12-4 | - | - | TGTGCCAGCAGTTGGGCAGGGGGACTCACCGGGGAGCTGTTTTTT | CASSWAGGLTGELFF
TRBJ1-5 | TRBV20-1 | - | TRBD1 | TGCAGTGTCAGCCGACAGGGGGAATTTCAGCCCCAGCATTTT | CSVSRQGEFQPQHF
TRBJ1-1 | TRBV18 | - | - | TGTGCCAGCTCACCAGGGGTAAGCACTGAAGCTTTCTTT | CASSPGVSTEAFF
TRBJ2-5 | TRBV7-2 | - | TRBD2 | TGTGCCAGCAGTTGGACTAGCGGGGGAGAGACCCAGTACTTC | CASSWTSGGETQYF
TRBJ1-4 | TRBV5-1 | - | - | TGCGCCAGCAGGTCAGGTCTCATGGATAATGAAAAACTGTTTTTT | CASRSGLMDNEKLFF
TRBJ2-3 | TRBV2 | - | - | TGTGCCGGTAGGGGGGGCGGAGATACGCAGTATTTT | CAGRGGGDTQYF
TRBJ1-6 | TRBV6-1 | few | - | TGTGCCAGCGGGGCGTCCCGGGCCTACTCATCCAGCCATTCACCCCTCCACTTT | CASGASRAYSSSHSPLHF
TRBJ2-5 | TRBV7-8 | many | TRBD2 | TGCGCCAGCAGCTTAGGACTAGCAGAGACCCAGTACTTC | CASSLGLAETQYF
TRBJ2-1 | TRBV5-1 | many | TRBD2 | TGCGCCAGCAGCTCGGACGGGGGGTCCCGCCACAATGAGCAGTTCTTC | CASSSDGGSRHNEQFF
TRBJ2-7 | TRBV3-1 | few | TRBD1 | TGTGCCAGCAGCCCCGGGACAGGGGGTTTTGGCGAGCAGTACTTC | CASSPGTGGFGEQYF
TRBJ2-7 | TRBV4-1 | - | TRBD2 | TGCGCCAGCAGCGCCGCCGGGACTAGCTCCTACGAGCAGTACTTC | CASSAAGTSSYEQYF
TRBJ2-5 | TRBV28 | - | - | TGTGCCAGCAGTTTACTGCGCGGCCAAGAGACCCAGTACTTC | CASSLLRGQETQYF
TRBJ1-1 | TRBV5-1 | - | - | TGCGCCAGCAGCTTGAGACCCAGCAGGGACACTGAAGCTTTCTTT | CASSLRPSRDTEAFF
TRBJ2-7 | TRBV7-9 | - | TRBD1 | TGTGCCAGCAGCCCGCCACTATGGGACAGAGCCTACGAGCAGTACTTC | CASSPPLWDRAYEQYF
TRBJ2-5 | TRBV20-1 | - | TRBD2 | TGCAGTGCTAGAGATCTAGCGGGGGGGCCAGAGACCCAGTACTTC | CSARDLAGGPETQYF
TRBJ1-1 | TRBV30 | many | - | TGTGCCTGGAGTCTGCAGGTTGAAGCTTTCTTT | CAWSLQVEAFF
TRBJ2-3 | TRBV18 | - | TRBD2 | TGTGCCAGCTCACCGGGACTAGCGGGGATCACAGATACGCAGTATTTT | CASSPGLAGITDTQYF
TRBJ2-3 | TRBV7-9 | - | TRBD2 | TGTGCCAGCAGCTTAGGCCCAGCGGGGGGGACAGATACGCAGTATTTT | CASSLGPAGGTDTQYF